These 29 T cell receptor beta chains were all obtained from the same sample, sequenced in a study of technical replicates of blood from a handful of donors. Assay used: immunoSEQ multiplex PCR; TCRdb lists only in-frame clones, some missing. Of roughly 60,000 clones in the sample, 75% to 90% were seen once. The sample was PBMCs. Receptor source: a human donor in good health. Some clones in this sample may be carry-over from other donors' samples.

V gene TRBV4-3 combines with J gene TRBJ2-1; 13 bases align to TRBD2. The CDR3 sequence is 15 residues long. The V and J ends lost 6 bases and 9 bases, in that order; junction bases with no gene match: 8. The germline gives CDR1 LGHNA, CDR2 YSLEER. The CDR3 protein is CASRTTSGRAGEQFF. The CDR3 region has the DNA TGCGCCAGCAGAACTACTAGCGGGAGGGCGGGTGAGCAGTTCTTC.

This clone came up a few times. The gene calls are TRBV6-4 and TRBJ1-4; D uncertain. CDR3 length: 16 residues. Trimming shortened V by 0 bases and J by 3 bases, and 11 bases separated the two germline ends. Germline-derived CDR1 and CDR2 are MRHNA and SNTAGT. CDR3: CASSDSFGQPNEKLFF. The CDR3 DNA sequence: TGTGCCAGCAGTGACTCTTTTGGGCAGCCTAATGAAAAACTGTTTTTT.

The J gene is TRBJ2-5, the V gene TRBV15, with no clear D. Looked up from germline, CDR1 is LNHNV and CDR2 is YYDKDF (reference sequence). V lost 0 bases to trimming and J lost 4 bases, with 6 bases between them. The CDR3 totals 13 residues. The CDR3 nucleotides read TGTGCCACCAGCAGAGAAACGAGAGAGACCCAGTACTTC. Translation gives CATSRETRETQYF.

The CDR3 DNA sequence: TGTGCCAGCATTGGTTTGCGGACAGGGGACACTGAAGCTTTCTTT. It is translated as CASIGLRTGDTEAFF. The chain has TRBV27 and TRBJ1-1; 9 bases match TRBD1. The length of the CDR3 is 15 residues. Unmatched junction bases numbered 9, after V lost 7 bases and J lost 3 bases. Germline V gene sequence: CDR1 MNHEY, CDR2 SMNVEV (reference sequence).

The chain carries TRBV7-8 and TRBJ1-2, with 8 bases fitting TRBD1. CDR3 length equals 14 residues. Germline V gene sequence: CDR1 SGHVS, CDR2 FQNEAQ. The V and J ends lost 5 bases and 5 bases, in that order; junction bases with no gene match: 7. CDR3 loop: CASSIPGQEYGYTF. CDR3 DNA: TGTGCCAGCAGCATACCGGGACAGGAGTATGGCTACACCTTC.

The J gene is TRBJ2-7, the V gene TRBV23-1, with 9 bases fitting TRBD1. TRBV23-1 is designated an ORF whose function remains uncertain. V gave up 4 bases and J gave up 4 bases; unmatched junction bases: 8. The CDR3 consists of 15 residues. CDR3 protein: CASSRPGDRAYEQYF. In DNA form, the CDR3 reads TGCGCCAGCAGTCGACCCGGGGACAGGGCTTACGAGCAGTACTTC.

The chain is built from TRBV2 and TRBJ2-1; 9 bases match TRBD1. The length of the CDR3 is 15 residues. The trim removed 7 bases at V and 2 bases at J, leaving 6 bases unmatched. The germline V gene has CDR1 SNHLY and CDR2 FYNNEI. CDR3 DNA sequence: TGTGCCAGCAAAATGGGACAGGGTCCCTACAATGAGCAGTTCTTC. It translates to CASKMGQGPYNEQFF.

The chain recombines TRBV6-6 with TRBJ1-1; tentative D call: TRBD1 (6 bases). This CDR3 has 14 amino acids. Deletions cut 5 bases from V and 0 bases from J, with 10 bases between. Germline lookup yields CDR1 MNHNY and CDR2 SVGAGI (reference sequence). DNA of the CDR3: TGTGCCAGCAGTAAGGGGACACTGAACACTGAAGCTTTCTTT. Its translation is CASSKGTLNTEAFF.

This sequence joins TRBV23-1 and TRBJ2-7, with D unclear. TRBV23-1 qualifies as an ORF whose function is uncertain. V was trimmed by 7 bases and J by 4 bases, leaving 14 bases between them. The CDR3 runs to 13 residues. Written as DNA, the CDR3 is TGCGCCAGCAACAATACTAATCCTTACGAGCAGTACTTC. It is translated as CASNNTNPYEQYF.

The chain links TRBV6-5 to TRBJ2-1; D is perhaps TRBD1 (5 bases). CDR3 size: 14 residues. Trimming removed 4 bases at V and 6 bases at J, with 13 bases between. Germline loops: CDR1 MNHEY, CDR2 SVGAGI. The CDR3 here is CASSFRVGANEQFF. In DNA, the CDR3 is TGTGCCAGCAGTTTCAGGGTTGGAGCCAATGAGCAGTTCTTC.

Here the CDR3 DNA reads TGTGCCAGCAGCTACGCGGGGTCGGTCAGAGAGACCCAGTACTTC. It specifies CASSYAGSVRETQYF. This chain uses TRBV7-2 with TRBJ2-5, with D possibly TRBD2 on 6 matching bases. V was pared by 4 bases and J by 4 bases, with 16 bases between. Per germline, CDR1 SGHTA and CDR2 FQGNSA. The CDR3 spans 15 residues.

The V and J genes are TRBV18 and TRBJ1-6; 7 nucleotides match TRBD1. V trimming: 5 bases; J trimming: 7 bases; junction bases outside the gene matches: 8. Looked up from germline, CDR1 is KGHSH and CDR2 is LQKENI. The CDR3 loop spans 15 amino acids. The DNA of the CDR3 is TGTGCCAGCTCAGGGGACAGAGTGCGAAATTCACCCCTCCACTTT. It codes for CASSGDRVRNSPLHF.

CDR3 protein: CASSLAGYTDTQYF. In nucleotides, the CDR3 is TGTGCCAGCAGTTTAGCGGGATACACAGATACGCAGTATTTT. This chain connects TRBV2 to TRBJ2-3; 8 bases agree with TRBD2. The CDR3 is 14 amino acids. J was trimmed by 2 bases and V by 5 bases; bases with no gene match: 3. The V gene's germline CDR1 is SNHLY and CDR2 FYNNEI.

The chain couples TRBV5-1 to TRBJ1-4; D perhaps matches TRBD1 (5 bases). CDR1 is SGHRS, CDR2 YFSETQ, per germline. CDR3 size: 14 residues. V lost 2 bases to trimming and J lost 6 bases, with 11 bases between them. The CDR3 DNA is TGCGCCAGCAGCTTCGGACAAACGGATGAAAAACTGTTTTTT. This gives the protein CASSFGQTDEKLFF.

V gene TRBV10-3 combines with J gene TRBJ1-1, with 7 bases aligning to TRBD1. This CDR3 is 13 amino acids long. The germline gives CDR1 ENHRY, CDR2 SYGVKD. V trimming: 8 bases; J trimming: 6 bases; junction bases outside the gene matches: 9. This CDR3 is CAIGQETKAEAFF. DNA for the CDR3: TGTGCCATCGGACAGGAGACGAAGGCTGAAGCTTTCTTT.

The chain is built from TRBV14 and TRBJ2-1, with TRBD2 as a possible D gene (5 bases). CDR3 length equals 17 residues. Germline CDR1 SGHDN, CDR2 FVKESK. V shed 0 bases and J shed 6 bases, with 18 bases lying between them. As DNA, the CDR3 is TGTGCCAGCAGCCAAGATCTCGGGGTTGCCCCCTCCAATGAGCAGTTCTTC. This sequence encodes CASSQDLGVAPSNEQFF.

This chain links TRBV7-9 with TRBJ1-4; 8 nucleotides match TRBD1. V dropped 6 bases and J dropped 5; count of bases not matched to a gene: 5. CDR3 size: 14 residues. In germline, CDR1 is SEHNR, CDR2 FQNEAQ (reference sequence). CDR3 bases: TGTGCCAGCAGGGAGACAGGGGTGAATGAAAAACTGTTTTTT. Its translation: CASRETGVNEKLFF.

The J gene is TRBJ1-4, the V gene TRBV2; possible D gene TRBD1, 6 bases. The germline V and J ends were trimmed by 2 bases and 4 bases, with 8 bases remaining between them. Germline assignment: CDR1 SNHLY and CDR2 FYNNEI. The CDR3 loop spans 14 amino acids. The CDR3 sequence is CASSEQGNNEKLFF. CDR3 in DNA: TGTGCCAGCAGTGAACAGGGGAATAATGAAAAACTGTTTTTT.

As for this clone: The germline gene is not matched at one end of the junction; a read error may be the cause. This chain joins TRBV7-3 and TRBJ1-2; possibly TRBD1 for D (6 bases). Germline CDR1 SGHTA, CDR2 FQGTGA. The CDR3 totals 12 residues. This CDR3 is CASSSPGGAGAF. The CDR3, as DNA: TGTGCCAGCAGCTCCCCCGGGGGGGCCGGGGCCTTC.

The chain carries TRBV10-3 and TRBJ1-1; 7 positions match TRBD1. CDR1 is ENHRY and CDR2 is SYGVKD in the germline V gene. CDR3 length: 13 residues. The trim removed 10 bases at V and 0 bases at J, leaving 5 bases unmatched. CDR3 sequence reads: CATQGQMNTEAFF. CDR3 nucleotide sequence: TGTGCCACTCAGGGACAGATGAACACTGAAGCTTTCTTT.

This chain uses TRBV2 with TRBJ1-2; D uncertain. CDR1 and CDR2 (germline): SNHLY, FYNNEI. This CDR3 comprises 16 residues. V lost 9 bases to trimming and J lost 4 bases, with 24 bases between them. The CDR3 protein is CASSGGPSKHAYGYTF. The CDR3 coding sequence is TGTGCCAGTTCCGGAGGCCCTAGCAAGCATGCCTATGGCTACACCTTC.

V gene TRBV5-6 combines with J gene TRBJ2-6, with 9 bases that match TRBD1. Germline V gives CDR1 SGHDT, CDR2 YYEEEE. CDR3 length: 16 amino acids. The V segment lost 4 bases and the J segment 0 bases; nucleotides outside the gene matches: 2. This CDR3 reads CASSTGGRSGANVLTF. The CDR3, as DNA: TGTGCCAGCAGCACAGGGGGCCGCTCTGGGGCCAACGTCCTGACTTTC.

The rearrangement uses TRBV13 and TRBJ1-3; D is perhaps TRBD1 (6 bases). Trimming shortened V by 2 bases and J by 0 bases, and 11 bases separated the two germline ends. Germline-derived CDR1 and CDR2 are PRHDT and FYEKMQ (reference sequence). This CDR3 contains 16 residues. The CDR3 DNA follows: TGTGCCAGCAGCTTAAGGGGGTCCTCCTCTGGAAACACCATATATTTT. It is translated as CASSLRGSSSGNTIYF.

This chain joins TRBV27 and TRBJ1-2, with a possible D match to TRBD1 (6 bases). The CDR3 spans 13 residues. CDR1 and CDR2 from the germline V gene are MNHEY and SMNVEV (reference sequence). V lost 6 bases, J lost 7 bases, and 15 bases lay in between. CDR3 region: CASRPSGAGGYTF. CDR3 bases: TGTGCCAGCAGACCGTCAGGGGCTGGTGGCTACACCTTC.

The chain links TRBV6-7 to TRBJ2-5; TRBD1 might be the D (5 bases). TRBV6-7 is assigned to the ORF class and has an uncertain function. V was cut by 7 bases and J by 1 base, with 16 bases left in between. This CDR3 is 15 amino acids long. This CDR3 is CASTHRYSAQETQYF. CDR3 coding DNA: TGTGCCAGCACCCACAGGTATTCGGCCCAAGAGACCCAGTACTTC.

The J gene is TRBJ2-7, the V gene TRBV11-2; TRBD1 agrees at 8 bases. Germline values: CDR1 SGHAT, CDR2 FQNNGV. CDR3 length equals 15 residues. The trim removed 6 bases at V and 4 bases at J, leaving 11 bases unmatched. CDR3 in DNA: TGTGCCAGCAGACCCGGACAGGGTTCCTCTTACGAGCAGTACTTC. This encodes CASRPGQGSSYEQYF.

The chain uses TRBV7-2 and TRBJ2-5; possibly TRBD2 for D (6 bases). The CDR3 is made up of 15 amino acids. V was clipped by 5 bases and J by 5 bases, with 18 bases between them. Germline CDR1 reads SGHTA; CDR2 reads FQGNSA. The CDR3 loop reads CASSQMAGTRETQYF. The CDR3 DNA reads TGTGCCAGCAGCCAGATGGCCGGGACTCGGGAGACCCAGTACTTC.

This clone came up once. The chain joins TRBV10-3 to TRBJ1-2; 7 nucleotides agree with TRBD1. Germline CDR1 and CDR2: ENHRY and SYGVKD. The CDR3 is 14 residues long. V was pared by 7 bases and J by 0 bases, with 5 bases of the junction left unmatched. The CDR3 is CAITKGQTNYGYTF. The CDR3 region has the DNA TGTGCCATCACTAAGGGACAGACTAACTATGGCTACACCTTC.

The chain is built from TRBV19 and TRBJ2-6; tentatively, D is TRBD1 (6 bases). The CDR3 is made up of 20 amino acids. Deletions cut 0 bases from V and 0 bases from J, with 18 bases between. CDR1 is LNHDA and CDR2 is SQIVND in the germline V gene (reference sequence). In DNA form, the CDR3 reads TGTGCCAGTAGTATAGATCCGACAGGCGCTCTGGGCTCTGGGGCCAACGTCCTGACTTTC. Amino acids: CASSIDPTGALGSGANVLTF.